A selection of T cell receptor beta chains follows, all from one sample in a study of T cell repertoires in ileal Crohn's disease. Profiling relied on immunoSEQ multiplex PCR, and the TCRdb table lists in-frame clones only, not all of them. The sample shows some 2,100 clones, roughly 86% of them seen only once. The source material was ileal tissue. All receptors come from an adult with Crohn's disease. The CDR3 runs from the conserved cysteine through the conserved F or W. Each record gives: J gene, clone size, D gene, V gene, CDR3 DNA, CDR3 protein. The D gene is left open where the match is weak. Only some rows state a clone size, as once, few, many or a class for expanded clones.

TRBJ1-1	-	-	TRBV30	TGTGCCTGGAGCCCCGCCACTGAAGCTTTCTTT	CAWSPATEAFF
TRBJ2-5	-	-	TRBV5-4	TGTGCCAGCAGCTTTGACCGAGGGGGGGCCTCGGAGACCCAGTACTTC	CASSFDRGGASETQYF
TRBJ1-4	-	-	TRBV5-6	TGTGCCAGCACCTTTTGGACGGCCGAAAGGGAAAAACTGTTTTTT	CASTFWTAEREKLFF
TRBJ1-5	-	-	TRBV18	TGTGCCAGCTCACCGTCAGGCCCCCAGCATTTT	CASSPSGPQHF
TRBJ2-3	-	-	TRBV11-3	TGTGCCAGCAGCTTAGGTCGGACAGAAACAGATACGCAGTATTTT	CASSLGRTETDTQYF
TRBJ1-5	-	-	TRBV2	TGTGCCAGCAGTGAAGCAAATAGCAATCAGCCCCAGCATTTT	CASSEANSNQPQHF
TRBJ1-2	-	-	TRBV10-1	TGCGCCAGCAGTGGGAATTCCTATGGCTACACCTTC	CASSGNSYGYTF
TRBJ2-7	-	TRBD1	TRBV6-4	TGTGCCAGCACCTCCCCGGTCCCAGGACAGGGGTACTTC	CASTSPVPGQGYF
TRBJ2-3	-	-	TRBV5-4	TGTGCCAGCAGCTTGGATTTGTTAGGGACGCAGTATTTT	CASSLDLLGTQYF
TRBJ2-2	-	-	TRBV6-1	TGTGCCAGCAGTGACAGGGACACCGGGGAGCTGTTTTTT	CASSDRDTGELFF
TRBJ1-6	-	TRBD1	TRBV15	TGTGCCACCAGCAGGTATCAGGGGGGCTCACCCCTCCACTTT	CATSRYQGGSPLHF
TRBJ1-1	-	-	TRBV28	TGTGCCAGCGGCATCCCTAGTACGAAAGGGCTCACTGAAGCTTTCTTT	CASGIPSTKGLTEAFF
TRBJ2-3	once	-	TRBV4-1	TGCGCCAGCAGCCAAGAAGGTGCCCCAGATACGCAGTATTTT	CASSQEGAPDTQYF
TRBJ1-3	once	-	TRBV6-1	TGTGCCAGCAGTGAAGTGTGGACGGGCTCTGGAAACACCATATATTTT	CASSEVWTGSGNTIYF
TRBJ2-3	-	-	TRBV6-1	TGTGCCAGCAGTGAGGAACTATCTCGCACAGATACGCAGTATTTT	CASSEELSRTDTQYF
TRBJ2-4	few	TRBD2	TRBV11-2	TGTGCCAGCAGCTGGGGGGGAAACATTCAGTACTTC	CASSWGGNIQYF
TRBJ2-3	-	TRBD2	TRBV6-1	TGTGCCAGCAGTGAAGCTAGCGGGGGGCCGGATACGCAGTATTTT	CASSEASGGPDTQYF
TRBJ1-4	-	-	TRBV7-6	TGTGCCAGCAGCTCATTCGAGGAAAAACTGTTTTTT	CASSSFEEKLFF
TRBJ2-2	-	TRBD1	TRBV4-3	TGCGCCAGCAGCCCCGGCCCACAGGGGGCGTATCTTCCCCGCACCGGGGAGCTGTTTTTT	CASSPGPQGAYLPRTGELFF
TRBJ2-3	-	-	TRBV6-1	TGTGCCAGCAGTGGACAGGTCGCAGATACGCAGTATTTT	CASSGQVADTQYF
TRBJ1-3	-	TRBD1	TRBV5-5	TGTGCCAGCAGCTTGGAGGTCAAGGGGGCTATCTGGAACACCATATATTTT	CASSLEVKGAIWNTIYF
TRBJ2-7	-	-	TRBV5-1	TGCGCCAGCAGTCCTAACACCTACGAGCAGTACTTC	CASSPNTYEQYF
TRBJ2-7	-	TRBD1	TRBV4-1	TGCGCCAGCAGCCAACCGTACAGGGGCTACGAGCAGTACTTC	CASSQPYRGYEQYF
TRBJ2-1	-	TRBD2	TRBV7-8	TGTGCCAGCAGCTTAGAAGCGGGAAGGGAGCAGTTCTTC	CASSLEAGREQFF